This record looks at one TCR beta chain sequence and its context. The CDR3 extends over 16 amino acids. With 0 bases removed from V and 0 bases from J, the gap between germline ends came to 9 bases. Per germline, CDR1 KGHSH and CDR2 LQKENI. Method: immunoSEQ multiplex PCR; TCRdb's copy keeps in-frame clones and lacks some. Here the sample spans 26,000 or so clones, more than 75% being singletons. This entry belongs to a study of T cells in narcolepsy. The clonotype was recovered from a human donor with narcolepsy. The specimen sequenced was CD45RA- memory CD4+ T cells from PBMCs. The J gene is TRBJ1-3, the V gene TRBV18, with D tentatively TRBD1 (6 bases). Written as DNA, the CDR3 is TGTGCCAGCTCACCACCGGGGGGGCCCTCTGGAAACACCATATATTTT. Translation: CASSPPGGPSGNTIYF.